These 18 T cell receptor beta chains came from one sample sequenced in a study of T cell responses to AZD1222 COVID-19 vaccine. The table came from immunoSEQ multiplex PCR; TCRdb's copy has only in-frame clones and leaves some out. The sample has approximately 220,000 clones; 93% are singletons. The sequenced sample was peripheral blood, obtained on day 0 of MenACWY control vaccination. The receptors shown here come from an adult in good health.

The chain recombines TRBV7-2 with TRBJ1-1; D call uncertain. From germline, CDR1 is SGHTA and CDR2 FQGNSA. Trimming removed 1 base at V and 4 bases at J, with 7 bases between. The CDR3 covers 13 residues. CDR3 DNA: TGTGCCAGCAGCTTAGGATTAGCCACTGAAGCTTTCTTT. Translated: CASSLGLATEAFF. Based on the CDR3 plus reference TRBV7-2 and TRBJ1-1, the full variable domain is GAGVSQSPSNKVTEKGKDVELRCDPISGHTALYWYRQSLGQGLEFLIYFQGNSAPDKSGLPSDRFSAERTGGSVSTLTIQRTQQEDSAVYLCASSLGLATEAFFGQGTRLTVV.

The chain combines TRBV30 with TRBJ2-1, with unresolved D. With 1 base removed from V and 10 bases from J, the gap between germline ends came to 14 bases. The CDR3 contains 13 residues. Germline CDR1 and CDR2: GTSNPN and SVGIG (reference sequence). DNA of the CDR3: TGTGCCTGGAGTGCCCCTTCCATAGAAGAGCAGTTCTTC. This gives the protein CAWSAPSIEEQFF.

The CDR3 DNA is TGTGCCAGTAGTCCTGGGACAGGGTTTCAGCCCCAGCATTTT. This translates into CASSPGTGFQPQHF. The rearrangement links TRBV19 to TRBJ1-5, with TRBD1 matching 9 bases. This CDR3 is 14 amino acids long. After removal of 5 bases from V and 6 bases from J, the junction contained 5 bases not matched to a gene. The germline V gene encodes CDR1 LNHDA and CDR2 SQIVND (reference sequence).

The chain carries TRBV18 and TRBJ1-2; 9 bases are a match to TRBD1. The CDR3 spans 16 residues. Germline CDR1 and CDR2: KGHSH and LQKENI. V gave up 2 bases and J gave up 6 bases; unmatched junction bases: 10. CDR3 amino acids: CASSPTTPGQGNGYTF. The CDR3, as DNA: TGTGCCAGCTCACCAACTACTCCGGGACAGGGTAATGGCTACACCTTC.

The rearrangement links TRBV18 to TRBJ1-3, with 10 bases matching TRBD1. CDR3 length: 16 residues. Germline loops: CDR1 KGHSH, CDR2 LQKENI. V shed 6 bases, J shed 4 bases, and the junction held 9 bases outside the gene matches. CDR3 DNA: TGTGCCAGCTCGCCTCGACAGGGGGCGATAGGAAACACCATATATTTT. As protein: CASSPRQGAIGNTIYF.

The gene calls are TRBV25-1 and TRBJ2-7; D is uncertain. The V end lost 2 bases, the J end lost 5 bases, and 4 bases lay between the germline ends. CDR1 and CDR2 (germline): MGHDK, SYGVNS. The CDR3 extends over 11 amino acids. CDR3 DNA: TGTGCCAGCAGTGAAGGGGACGAGCAGTACTTC. Encoded protein: CASSEGDEQYF.

The chain carries TRBV6-6 and TRBJ2-7; no clear D. Germline V lookup: CDR1 MNHNY, CDR2 SVGAGI (reference sequence). V was cut by 0 bases and J by 6 bases, with 6 bases left in between. This CDR3 comprises 12 residues. The CDR3 sequence: CASSYSLGEQYF. The CDR3 DNA sequence: TGTGCCAGCAGTTACTCGTTGGGCGAGCAGTACTTC.

The chain combines TRBV28 with TRBJ1-2; 8 nucleotides agree with TRBD1. CDR3 length: 14 residues. CDR1 and CDR2 from the germline V gene are MDHEN and SYDVKM. Unmatched junction bases numbered 10, after V lost 4 bases and J lost 9 bases. The CDR3 sequence: CASSSLPTGESYTF. CDR3 in DNA: TGTGCCAGCAGTTCACTCCCGACAGGGGAAAGCTACACCTTC.

V usage is TRBV7-2 and J usage is TRBJ1-1; possibly TRBD1 for D (5 bases). The V end lost 7 bases, the J end lost 1 base, and 13 bases lay between the germline ends. From germline, CDR1 is SGHTA and CDR2 FQGNSA. This CDR3 has 14 amino acids. CDR3 DNA: TGTGCCAGCACCTCGGATGGGGGGAACACTGAAGCTTTCTTT. Translating gives CASTSDGGNTEAFF.

Only one count was recorded for this clone. This CDR3 is CAWTTANSYNSPLHF. In DNA form, the CDR3 reads TGTGCCTGGACAACCGCCAACTCCTATAATTCACCCCTCCACTTT. The V call is TRBV30, the J call TRBJ1-6, with D unclear. The V gene lost 4 bases and the J gene lost 0 bases, with 10 bases spanning the gap. CDR3 length equals 15 residues. Germline CDR1 is GTSNPN and CDR2 is SVGIG (reference sequence).

J is TRBJ1-2 and V is TRBV6-2 or TRBV6-3, with 10 nucleotides matching TRBD1. Trimming cost V 5 bases and J 8 bases; bases outside gene matches: 11. Per the germline V gene, CDR1 is MNHEY and CDR2 is SVGEGT. The CDR3 covers 15 residues. The DNA of the CDR3 is TGTGCCAGCAGTGTCCGGGACAGGGGATTTGGCGGCTACACCTTC. As protein: CASSVRDRGFGGYTF.

The chain links TRBV30 to TRBJ1-2; 9 nucleotides match TRBD1. There are 14 residues in the CDR3. Germline CDR1 GTSNPN, CDR2 SVGIG (reference sequence). Trimming at V came to 2 bases and at J to 7 bases, leaving 8 bases not matched to a gene. The CDR3 nucleotides are TGTGCCTGGAGTCCACGGACAGGGGAGAGTGGCTACACCTTC. This gives the protein CAWSPRTGESGYTF. The full variable domain, completed using reference TRBV30 and TRBJ1-2, is SQTIHQWPATLVQPVGSPLSLECTVEGTSNPNLYWYRQAAGRGLQLLFYSVGIGQISSEVPQNLSASRPQDRQFILSSKKLLLSDSGFYLCAWSPRTGESGYTFGSGTRLTVV.

Concerning this clone: At one boundary the junction diverges from the germline segment, which might be a read error. This rearrangement joins TRBV6-5 to TRBJ1-2; a possible D gene is TRBD1 (5 bases). Germline V CDR1 and CDR2: MNHEY, SVGAGI. The CDR3 is 15 amino acids. In DNA, the CDR3 is TGTGCCAGCAGTTACTCGGGTAGTGGAGGCAGGGCTCCTATCTTC. Protein sequence: CASSYSGSGGRAPIF.

The V and J genes are TRBV7-9 and TRBJ1-2, with TRBD1 as a possible D gene (5 bases). The CDR3 totals 16 residues. The germline V gene has CDR1 SEHNR and CDR2 FQNEAQ (reference sequence). V was trimmed by 5 bases and J by 3 bases, leaving 19 bases between them. The CDR3 sequence: CASSPSRRGSDYGYTF. The CDR3 nucleotides are TGTGCCAGCAGCCCTTCCCGGCGGGGGAGTGACTATGGCTACACCTTC. Full variable domain (rest looked up from reference TRBV7-9 and TRBJ1-2): DTGVSQNPRHKITKRGQNVTFRCDPISEHNRLYWYRQTLGQGPEFLTYFQNEAQLEKSRLLSDRFSAERPKGSFSTLEIQRTEQGDSAMYLCASSPSRRGSDYGYTFGSGTRLTVV.

The chain couples TRBV5-4 to TRBJ2-3, with D possibly being TRBD1 or TRBD2 (5 bases each). V was cut by 5 bases and J by 1 base, with 11 bases left in between. The CDR3 loop spans 14 amino acids. Germline-derived CDR1 and CDR2 are SGHNT and YYREEE (reference sequence). The CDR3 sequence: CASRYWGRTDTQYF. The CDR3 region has the DNA TGTGCCAGCAGATACTGGGGACGCACAGATACGCAGTATTTT.

This chain connects TRBV7-2 to TRBJ1-6, with D possibly matching TRBD1 (6 bases). The CDR3 sequence is 16 residues long. Per germline, CDR1 SGHTA and CDR2 FQGNSA. Trimming left V 5 bases short and J 7 bases short, with 18 bases between. In nucleotides, the CDR3 is TGTGCCAGCAGCCCTTTACAGGGTTCGGCCAATTCACCCCTCCACTTT. Translating it yields CASSPLQGSANSPLHF.

The genes are TRBV6-4 and TRBJ1-2, with D unresolved. Per germline, CDR1 MRHNA and CDR2 SNTAGT. Trimming took 2 bases from V and 4 from J, leaving 5 bases between them. The CDR3 is made up of 12 amino acids. CDR3 in amino acids: CASSDGSYGYTF. The CDR3, as DNA: TGTGCCAGCAGTGACGGCAGCTATGGCTACACCTTC.

The chain links TRBV6-6 to TRBJ2-4; no firm D call. The V gene's germline CDR1 is MNHNY and CDR2 SVGAGI (reference sequence). Trimming left V 5 bases short and J 5 bases short, with 13 bases between. The length of the CDR3 is 14 residues. CDR3 DNA: TGTGCCAGCAGTCCCTCCCTACAGCAAAACATTCAGTACTTC. It yields the protein CASSPSLQQNIQYF.